The clone carrying this TCR beta chain was detected ten times or more. Antigen specificity is unknown. The data were taken from a study of T cell repertoires in cytomegalovirus infection. Study-level background: It was the public TCR beta signatures that indicated both CMV infection and matching HLA type. Study-level points and caveats: Cumulative frequency of public TCR beta families picked out carriers of CMV plus the relevant HLA. In two of eight donors, the top clonotype was HLA-C-restricted CMV-specific.

V was pared by 5 bases and J by 1 base, with 9 bases of the junction left unmatched. CDR1 and CDR2 from the germline V gene are SEHNR and FQNEAQ (reference sequence). This CDR3 is built from 16 residues. TCRdb re-analysed the reads in MiXCR, keeping a single row per CDR3 protein. Among roughly 130,000 distinct CDR3 sequences listed, 20% to 30% were seen once. The chain uses TRBV7-9 and TRBJ2-3; TRBD2 matches at 7 bases. What was sequenced was PBMCs, sequenced either directly or after in vitro stimulation (not recorded which). This receptor was obtained from a human donor in good health (CMV status not recorded). Some clones in this sample may be carry-over from other donors' samples. The CDR3 sequence is CASSELGGGRTDTQYF. The CDR3 bases are TGTGCCAGCAGCGAACTGGGGGGAGGGCGCACAGATACGCAGTATTTT.